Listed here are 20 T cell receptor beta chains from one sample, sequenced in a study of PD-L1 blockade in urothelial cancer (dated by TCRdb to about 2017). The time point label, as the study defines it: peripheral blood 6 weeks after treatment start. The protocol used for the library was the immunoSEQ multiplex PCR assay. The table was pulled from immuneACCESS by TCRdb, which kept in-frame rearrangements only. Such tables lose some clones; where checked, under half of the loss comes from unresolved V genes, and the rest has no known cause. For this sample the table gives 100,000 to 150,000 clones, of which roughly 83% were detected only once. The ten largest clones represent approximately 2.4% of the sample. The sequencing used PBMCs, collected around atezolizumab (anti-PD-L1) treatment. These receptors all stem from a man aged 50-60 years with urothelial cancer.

The chain's CDR3 is CASSPRFGDTQYF. The DNA of the CDR3 is TGTGCCAGCAGCCCGCGGTTCGGGGATACGCAGTATTTT. The chain recombines TRBV7-6 with TRBJ2-3; D call uncertain. V was shortened by 5 bases and J by 6 bases, with 12 bases between the two germline ends. The CDR3 contains 13 residues. Germline V gives CDR1 SGHVS, CDR2 FNYEAQ.

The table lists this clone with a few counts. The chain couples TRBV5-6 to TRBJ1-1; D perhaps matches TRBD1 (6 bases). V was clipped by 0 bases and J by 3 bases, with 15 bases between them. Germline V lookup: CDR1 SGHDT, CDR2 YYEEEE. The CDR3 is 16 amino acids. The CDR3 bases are TGTGCCAGCAGCTTGGCAGGGGCCTATTTGGACACTGAAGCTTTCTTT. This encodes CASSLAGAYLDTEAFF. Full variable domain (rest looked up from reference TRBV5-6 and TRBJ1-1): DAGVTQSPTHLIKTRGQQVTLRCSPKSGHDTVSWYQQALGQGPQFIFQYYEEEERQRGNFPDRFSGHQFPNYSSELNVNALLLGDSALYLCASSLAGAYLDTEAFFGQGTRLTVV.

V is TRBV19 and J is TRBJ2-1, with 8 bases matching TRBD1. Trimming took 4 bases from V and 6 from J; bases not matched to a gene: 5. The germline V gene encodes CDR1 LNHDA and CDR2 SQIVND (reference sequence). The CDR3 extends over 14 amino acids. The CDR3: CASSTGQVVNEQFF. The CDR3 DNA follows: TGTGCCAGTAGTACGGGACAGGTGGTCAATGAGCAGTTCTTC.

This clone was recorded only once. CDR3 sequence: CASIRGYIQGAIETQYF. DNA for the CDR3: TGCGCCAGCATTCGGGGTTACATCCAGGGGGCGATTGAGACCCAGTACTTC. The V call is TRBV5-1, the J call TRBJ2-5, with TRBD1 matching over 8 bases. This CDR3 region has 17 residues. Germline-derived CDR1 and CDR2 are SGHRS and YFSETQ. V lost 6 bases and J lost 5; bases outside the gene matches: 18.

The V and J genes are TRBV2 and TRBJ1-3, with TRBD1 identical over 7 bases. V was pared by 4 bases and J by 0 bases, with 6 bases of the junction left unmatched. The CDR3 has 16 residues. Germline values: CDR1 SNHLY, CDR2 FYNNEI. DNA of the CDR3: TGTGCCAGCAGTGTAGGACAGGTTTACTCTGGAAACACCATATATTTT. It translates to CASSVGQVYSGNTIYF.

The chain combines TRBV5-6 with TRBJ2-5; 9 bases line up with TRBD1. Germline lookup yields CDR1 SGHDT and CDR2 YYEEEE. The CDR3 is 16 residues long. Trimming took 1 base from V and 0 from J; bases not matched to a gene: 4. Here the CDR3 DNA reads TGTGCCAGCAGCTTGTTCTGGACAGGGGACCAAGAGACCCAGTACTTC. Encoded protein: CASSLFWTGDQETQYF.

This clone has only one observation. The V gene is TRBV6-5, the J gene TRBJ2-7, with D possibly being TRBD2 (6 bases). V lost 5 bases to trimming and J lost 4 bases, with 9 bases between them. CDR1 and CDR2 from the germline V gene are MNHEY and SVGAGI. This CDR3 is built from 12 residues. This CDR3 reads CASSKSGYEQYF. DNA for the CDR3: TGTGCCAGCAGTAAAAGCGGGTACGAGCAGTACTTC.

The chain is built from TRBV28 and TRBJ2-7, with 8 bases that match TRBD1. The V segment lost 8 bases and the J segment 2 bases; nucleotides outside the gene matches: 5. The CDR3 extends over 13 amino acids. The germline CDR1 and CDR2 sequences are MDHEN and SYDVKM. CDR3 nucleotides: TGTGCCAGCGGACAGGGACCCACCTACGAGCAGTACTTC. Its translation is CASGQGPTYEQYF.

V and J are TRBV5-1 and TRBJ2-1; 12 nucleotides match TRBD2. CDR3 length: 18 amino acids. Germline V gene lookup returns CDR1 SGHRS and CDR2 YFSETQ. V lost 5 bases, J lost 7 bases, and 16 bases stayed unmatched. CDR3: CASRLSGLTSGSANEQFF. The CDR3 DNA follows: TGCGCCAGCAGACTAAGTGGCTTGACTAGCGGGAGTGCGAATGAGCAGTTCTTC.

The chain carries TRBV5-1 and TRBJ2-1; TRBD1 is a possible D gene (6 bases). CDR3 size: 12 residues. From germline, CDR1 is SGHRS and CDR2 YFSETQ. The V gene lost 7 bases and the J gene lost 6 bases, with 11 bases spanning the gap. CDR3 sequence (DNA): TGCGCCAGCTCGATAGGGGGCAATGAGCAGTTCTTC. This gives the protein CASSIGGNEQFF.

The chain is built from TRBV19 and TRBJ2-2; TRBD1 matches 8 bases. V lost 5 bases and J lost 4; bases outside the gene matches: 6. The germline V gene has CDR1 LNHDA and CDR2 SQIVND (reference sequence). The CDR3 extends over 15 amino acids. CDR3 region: CASSLGQASTGELFF. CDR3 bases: TGTGCCAGTAGTCTGGGACAGGCGTCCACCGGGGAGCTGTTTTTT.

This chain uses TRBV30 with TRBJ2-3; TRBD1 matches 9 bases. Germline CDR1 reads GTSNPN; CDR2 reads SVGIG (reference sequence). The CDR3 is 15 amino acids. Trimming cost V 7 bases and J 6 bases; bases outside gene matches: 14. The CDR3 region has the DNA TGTGCCTACGCCCTCCGGGACAGGGAAGTGGATACGCAGTATTTT. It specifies CAYALRDREVDTQYF.

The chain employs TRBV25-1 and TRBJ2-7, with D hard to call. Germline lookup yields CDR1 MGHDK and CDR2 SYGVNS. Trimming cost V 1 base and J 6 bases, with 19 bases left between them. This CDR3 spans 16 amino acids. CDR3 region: CASSESSSPGSLEQYF. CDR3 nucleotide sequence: TGTGCCAGCAGTGAATCATCCTCGCCGGGTTCTCTCGAGCAGTACTTC.

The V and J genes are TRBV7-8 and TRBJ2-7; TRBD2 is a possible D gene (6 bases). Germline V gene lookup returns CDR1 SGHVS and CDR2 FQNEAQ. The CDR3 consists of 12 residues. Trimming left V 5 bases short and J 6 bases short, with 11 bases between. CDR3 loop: CASSRDFPEQYF. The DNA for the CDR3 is TGTGCCAGCAGCCGGGACTTCCCCGAGCAGTACTTC.

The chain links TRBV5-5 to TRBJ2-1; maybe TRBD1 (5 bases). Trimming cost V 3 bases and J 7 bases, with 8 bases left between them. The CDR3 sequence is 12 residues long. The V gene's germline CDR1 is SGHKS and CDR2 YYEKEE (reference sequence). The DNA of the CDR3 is TGTGCCAGCAGCTGGCAGGGAAATGAGCAGTTCTTC. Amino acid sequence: CASSWQGNEQFF. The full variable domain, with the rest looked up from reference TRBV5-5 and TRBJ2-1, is DAGVTQSPTHLIKTRGQQVTLRCSPISGHKSVSWYQQVLGQGPQFIFQYYEKEERGRGNFPDRFSARQFPNYSSELNVNALLLGDSALYLCASSWQGNEQFFGPGTRLTVL.

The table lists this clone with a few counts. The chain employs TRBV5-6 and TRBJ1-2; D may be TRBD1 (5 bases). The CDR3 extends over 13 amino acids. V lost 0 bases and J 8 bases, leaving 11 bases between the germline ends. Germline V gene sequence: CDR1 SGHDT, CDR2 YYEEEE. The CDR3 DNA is TGTGCCAGCAGCTTGGGCGGGACGGGGGGCTACACCTTC. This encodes CASSLGGTGGYTF.

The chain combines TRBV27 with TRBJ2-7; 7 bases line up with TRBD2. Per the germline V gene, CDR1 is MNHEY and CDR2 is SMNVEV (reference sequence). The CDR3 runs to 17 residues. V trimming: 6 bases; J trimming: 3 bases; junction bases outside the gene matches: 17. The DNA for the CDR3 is TGTGCCAGCAGAAGCGGGGTGTGGAGAGGCAGGTTCTACGAGCAGTACTTC. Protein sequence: CASRSGVWRGRFYEQYF.

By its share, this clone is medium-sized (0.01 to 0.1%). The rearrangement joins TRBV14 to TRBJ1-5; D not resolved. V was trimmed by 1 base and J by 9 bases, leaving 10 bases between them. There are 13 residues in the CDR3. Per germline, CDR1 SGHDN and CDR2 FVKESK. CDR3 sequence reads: CASSQGFSGPQHF. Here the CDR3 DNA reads TGTGCCAGCAGCCAAGGGTTCAGTGGGCCCCAGCATTTT.

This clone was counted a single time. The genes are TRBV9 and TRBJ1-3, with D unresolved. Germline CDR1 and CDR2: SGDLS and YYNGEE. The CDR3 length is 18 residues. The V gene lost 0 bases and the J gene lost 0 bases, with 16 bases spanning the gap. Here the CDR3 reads CASSVDLIGSFSGNTIYF. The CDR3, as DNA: TGTGCCAGCAGCGTAGATTTGATCGGGAGTTTCTCTGGAAACACCATATATTTT. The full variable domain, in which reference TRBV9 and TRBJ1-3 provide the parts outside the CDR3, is DSGVTQTPKHLITATGQRVTLRCSPRSGDLSVYWYQQSLDQGLQFLIQYYNGEERAKGNILERFSAQQFPDLHSELNLSSLELGDSALYFCASSVDLIGSFSGNTIYFGEGSWLTVV.

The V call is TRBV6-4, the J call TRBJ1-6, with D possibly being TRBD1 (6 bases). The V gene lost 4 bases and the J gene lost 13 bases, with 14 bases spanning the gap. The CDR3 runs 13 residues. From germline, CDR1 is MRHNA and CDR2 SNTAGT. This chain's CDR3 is CASSGQALGPLHF. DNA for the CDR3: TGTGCCAGCAGTGGACAGGCGTTGGGGCCCCTCCACTTT.